This T cell receptor (beta chain) was obtained from a study of T cell changes during pregnancy in multiple sclerosis. V dropped 0 bases and J dropped 7; count of bases not matched to a gene: 6. The CDR3 spans 16 residues. Sequenced by immunoSEQ multiplex PCR; TCRdb stores in-frame clones only, minus some. The sample lists over a thousand clones, roughly 80% occurring once. Sample: CD4+ T cells from PBMCs (not recorded whether the cells were cultured). V and J are TRBV23-1 and TRBJ1-5, with 10 positions matching TRBD1. TRBV23-1 carries the ORF label, with uncertain function. This clonotype was obtained from a female patient with multiple sclerosis, enrolled in a pregnancy study. Some clones in this sample may be carry-over from other donors' samples. The CDR3, as DNA: TGCGCCAGCAGTCAATCCGTCTCGACAGGGGGCCAGCCCCAGCATTTT. Translating gives CASSQSVSTGGQPQHF.